This TCR beta chain was obtained from a study of regulatory T cells in long-lasting Graves disease. Study-wide results and caveats: Thyroid tissue was not studied; only peripheral blood was.

Arm-PCR with iRepertoire HTBI primers amplified the CDR3 regions for these TCR beta libraries. Via MiXCR, TCRdb re-called the multiplex PCR reads, giving one row per CDR3 protein. The table lists some 370,000 distinct CDR3 sequences, less than 25% of them singletons. This clonotype was detected many times. Antigen: not known. The time point was: persistent/refractory GD, antithyroid drugs over 5 years with positive TRAb. After RNA was extracted from PBMCs, the TCR library was made from it. This CDR3 spans 16 amino acids. V was clipped by 6 bases and J by 3 bases, with 20 bases between them. Germline lookup yields CDR1 MDHEN and CDR2 SYDVKM.

The sample here was peripheral blood mononuclear cells (PBMCs), taken when the disease was refractory, from a patient treated with antithyroid drugs. This chain joins TRBV28 and TRBJ1-1; D possibly corresponds to TRBD1 (6 bases). The TCR originated in a female donor with Graves disease. CDR3 nucleotide sequence: TGTGCCAGCAGCCATATGAGCTTCGACAGGCACACTGAAGCTTTCTTT. This gives the protein CASSHMSFDRHTEAFF.